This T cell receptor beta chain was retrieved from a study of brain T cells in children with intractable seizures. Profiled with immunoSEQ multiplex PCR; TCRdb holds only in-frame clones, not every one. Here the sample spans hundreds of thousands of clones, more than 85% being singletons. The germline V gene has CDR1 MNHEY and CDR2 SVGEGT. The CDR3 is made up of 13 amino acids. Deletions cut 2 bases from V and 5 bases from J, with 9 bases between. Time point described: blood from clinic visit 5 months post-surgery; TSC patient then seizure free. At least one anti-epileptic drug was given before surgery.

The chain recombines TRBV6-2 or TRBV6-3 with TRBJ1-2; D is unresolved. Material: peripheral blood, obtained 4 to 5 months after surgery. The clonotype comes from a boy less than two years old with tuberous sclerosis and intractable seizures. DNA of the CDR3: TGTGCCAGCAGTTACGAGACTTGGTATGGCTACACCTTC. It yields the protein CASSYETWYGYTF.